A selection of T cell receptor beta chains follows, all from one sample in a study of T cell changes during pregnancy in multiple sclerosis. The protocol was immunoSEQ multiplex PCR, while the TCRdb copy is restricted to in-frame clones and leaves out a portion. The sample has about 80,000 clones, roughly nine tenths seen once. Material: peripheral blood, obtained before pregnancy. The receptors were gathered from a female donor with multiple sclerosis, enrolled in a pregnancy study. Both conserved end residues are part of each CDR3. Fields, in order: V gene, clone size, J gene, CDR3 protein. Clone size is stated in some rows and not others, as once, few, many or a class when expanded.

V gene: TRBV18
clone size: .
J gene: TRBJ2-2
CDR3 protein: CASSPNQIAGGSTGELFF

V gene: TRBV28
clone size: .
J gene: TRBJ2-1
CDR3 protein: CASSPGTSFADEQFF

V gene: TRBV19
clone size: few
J gene: TRBJ1-3
CDR3 protein: CASSIQGRGNTIYF

V gene: TRBV5-1
clone size: .
J gene: TRBJ2-1
CDR3 protein: CASSLDNGQVDEQFF

V gene: TRBV27
clone size: .
J gene: TRBJ2-3
CDR3 protein: CASRQSTDTQYF

V gene: TRBV2
clone size: .
J gene: TRBJ1-1
CDR3 protein: CAITTGNTEAFF

V gene: TRBV5-6
clone size: once
J gene: TRBJ2-7
CDR3 protein: CASSLGSGRSPANF

V gene: TRBV4-1
clone size: .
J gene: TRBJ2-1
CDR3 protein: CASSLDLNEQFF

V gene: TRBV5-6
clone size: .
J gene: TRBJ2-1
CDR3 protein: CASSITSGGVYNEQFF

V gene: TRBV29-1
clone size: .
J gene: TRBJ1-5
CDR3 protein: CSVGTRNSNQPQHF

V gene: TRBV2
clone size: .
J gene: TRBJ2-2
CDR3 protein: CASRTENTGELFF

V gene: TRBV2
clone size: .
J gene: TRBJ1-1
CDR3 protein: CASSYRNMNTEAFF

V gene: TRBV28
clone size: .
J gene: TRBJ2-5
CDR3 protein: CASSSSGSEETQYF

V gene: TRBV29-1
clone size: few
J gene: TRBJ2-2
CDR3 protein: CSVRLGTSFGELFF

V gene: TRBV5-1
clone size: .
J gene: TRBJ2-1
CDR3 protein: CASSLANEQFF

V gene: TRBV7-8
clone size: .
J gene: TRBJ1-2
CDR3 protein: CASSLAGTSNYGYTF

V gene: TRBV5-1
clone size: .
J gene: TRBJ2-7
CDR3 protein: CASSLEGQPYEQYF

V gene: TRBV5-7
clone size: .
J gene: TRBJ1-1
CDR3 protein: CASTIQGMNTEAFF

V gene: TRBV6-5
clone size: .
J gene: TRBJ2-6
CDR3 protein: CASRELGSGANVLTF

V gene: TRBV28
clone size: few
J gene: TRBJ1-1
CDR3 protein: CASSLPTGSGTEAFF

V gene: TRBV2
clone size: .
J gene: TRBJ2-3
CDR3 protein: CASSRQDLYSTDTQYF

V gene: TRBV5-1
clone size: .
J gene: TRBJ2-3
CDR3 protein: CASSPSDVSTDTQYF

V gene: TRBV27
clone size: few
J gene: TRBJ1-2
CDR3 protein: CASSLDGGTYGYTF

V gene: TRBV9
clone size: .
J gene: TRBJ2-3
CDR3 protein: CASSVGGGTSGRTDTQYF

V gene: TRBV2
clone size: .
J gene: TRBJ1-5
CDR3 protein: CASLRGSNQPQHF

V gene: TRBV7-2
clone size: .
J gene: TRBJ2-2
CDR3 protein: CASSLDSFSNTGELFF

V gene: TRBV10-3
clone size: .
J gene: TRBJ1-2
CDR3 protein: CAISASGTGHDGYTF

V gene: TRBV5-1
clone size: once
J gene: TRBJ1-1
CDR3 protein: CASSLSQGNTEAFF

V gene: TRBV4-1
clone size: .
J gene: TRBJ2-5
CDR3 protein: CASSQDRVGGETQYF

V gene: TRBV6-6
clone size: once
J gene: TRBJ2-5
CDR3 protein: CASSFPGTGGTQYF

V gene: TRBV5-6
clone size: once
J gene: TRBJ2-3
CDR3 protein: CASSLLRRTQYF

V gene: TRBV6-4
clone size: once
J gene: TRBJ2-7
CDR3 protein: CASSPIAGSFYEQYF

V gene: TRBV4-2
clone size: .
J gene: TRBJ1-1
CDR3 protein: CASSQGQGDEAFF

V gene: TRBV5-1
clone size: .
J gene: TRBJ2-5
CDR3 protein: CASSLGTLQETQYF

V gene: TRBV5-1
clone size: once
J gene: TRBJ2-1
CDR3 protein: CASSWWDRAPNEQFF

V gene: TRBV18
clone size: .
J gene: TRBJ2-7
CDR3 protein: CASSSDRANEQYF

V gene: TRBV5-6
clone size: .
J gene: TRBJ1-1
CDR3 protein: CASSLPGTGPGNTEAFF

V gene: TRBV7-3
clone size: few
J gene: TRBJ1-5
CDR3 protein: CASSPRDRGLTNQPQHF

V gene: TRBV5-1
clone size: .
J gene: TRBJ2-5
CDR3 protein: CASSPGMRQGRETQYF

V gene: TRBV2
clone size: .
J gene: TRBJ2-7
CDR3 protein: CASSQAGGPYEQYF

V gene: TRBV4-3
clone size: .
J gene: TRBJ2-1
CDR3 protein: CASSQEYRRDEQFF

V gene: TRBV7-2
clone size: .
J gene: TRBJ2-2
CDR3 protein: CASSRDRGTGELFF

V gene: TRBV7-7
clone size: .
J gene: TRBJ2-1
CDR3 protein: CASSSGQGGGEQFF

V gene: TRBV27
clone size: .
J gene: TRBJ2-1
CDR3 protein: CASSTNGIVNEQFF

V gene: TRBV28
clone size: .
J gene: TRBJ1-5
CDR3 protein: CASRNPGHRNVQHF

V gene: TRBV7-2
clone size: .
J gene: TRBJ2-7
CDR3 protein: CASSLTSGKSYEQYF

V gene: TRBV7-9
clone size: .
J gene: TRBJ2-1
CDR3 protein: CASSFRQPDNEQFF

V gene: TRBV5-1
clone size: .
J gene: TRBJ1-2
CDR3 protein: CASSPWGQGGALPEF

V gene: TRBV6-5
clone size: .
J gene: TRBJ2-2
CDR3 protein: CASSYEAGVTGELFF

V gene: TRBV5-4
clone size: .
J gene: TRBJ2-1
CDR3 protein: CASSLNPGLNNEQFF

V gene: TRBV9
clone size: .
J gene: TRBJ1-2
CDR3 protein: CASSPRVNYGYTF

V gene: TRBV29-1
clone size: .
J gene: TRBJ2-1
CDR3 protein: CSVTELPSTYNEQFF

V gene: TRBV29-1
clone size: .
J gene: TRBJ2-1
CDR3 protein: CSVEADSGSYNEQFF

V gene: TRBV11-3
clone size: .
J gene: TRBJ2-7
CDR3 protein: CASSLIKGWGLYEQYF